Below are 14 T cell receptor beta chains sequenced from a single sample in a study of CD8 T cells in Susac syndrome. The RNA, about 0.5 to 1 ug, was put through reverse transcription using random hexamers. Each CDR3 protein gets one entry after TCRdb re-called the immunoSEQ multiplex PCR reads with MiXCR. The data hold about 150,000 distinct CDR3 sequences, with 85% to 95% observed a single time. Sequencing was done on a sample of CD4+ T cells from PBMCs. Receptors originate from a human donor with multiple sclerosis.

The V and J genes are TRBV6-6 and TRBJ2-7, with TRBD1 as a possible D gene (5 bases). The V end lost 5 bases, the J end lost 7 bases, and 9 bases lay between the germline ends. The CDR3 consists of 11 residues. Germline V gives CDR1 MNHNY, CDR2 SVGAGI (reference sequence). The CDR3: CASSRGREQYF. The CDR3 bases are TGTGCCAGCAGTAGGGGAAGGGAGCAGTACTTC.

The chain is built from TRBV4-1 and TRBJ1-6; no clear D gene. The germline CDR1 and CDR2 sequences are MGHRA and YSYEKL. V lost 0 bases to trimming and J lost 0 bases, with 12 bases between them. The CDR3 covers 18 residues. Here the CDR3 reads CASSQDSPRVSYNSPLHF. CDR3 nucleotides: TGCGCCAGCAGCCAAGATTCACCGAGAGTCTCCTATAATTCACCCCTCCACTTT.

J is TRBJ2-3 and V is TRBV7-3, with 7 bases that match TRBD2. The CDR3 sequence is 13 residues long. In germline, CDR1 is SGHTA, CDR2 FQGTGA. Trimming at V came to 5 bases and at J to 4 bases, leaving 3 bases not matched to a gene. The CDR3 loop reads CASSDGGADTQYF. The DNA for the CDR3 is TGTGCCAGCAGCGATGGGGGGGCAGATACGCAGTATTTT.

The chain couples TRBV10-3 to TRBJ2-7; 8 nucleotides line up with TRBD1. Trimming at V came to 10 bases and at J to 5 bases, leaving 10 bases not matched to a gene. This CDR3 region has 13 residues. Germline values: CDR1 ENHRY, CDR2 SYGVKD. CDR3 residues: CANRQGPVDEQYF. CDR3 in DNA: TGTGCCAACCGACAGGGGCCGGTCGACGAGCAGTACTTC.

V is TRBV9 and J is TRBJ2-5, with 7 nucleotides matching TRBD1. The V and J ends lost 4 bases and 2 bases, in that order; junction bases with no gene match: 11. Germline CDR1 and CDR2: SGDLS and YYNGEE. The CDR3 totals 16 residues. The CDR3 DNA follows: TGTGCCAGCAGCTTCCCTTCTCCGGGACAGCAAGAGACCCAGTACTTC. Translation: CASSFPSPGQQETQYF.

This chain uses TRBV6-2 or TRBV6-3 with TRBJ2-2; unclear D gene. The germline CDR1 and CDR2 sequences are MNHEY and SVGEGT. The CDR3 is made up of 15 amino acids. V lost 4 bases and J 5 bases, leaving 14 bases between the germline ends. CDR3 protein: CASSLVLPRTGELFF. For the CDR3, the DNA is TGTGCCAGCAGTTTGGTTTTGCCTCGTACCGGGGAGCTGTTTTTT.

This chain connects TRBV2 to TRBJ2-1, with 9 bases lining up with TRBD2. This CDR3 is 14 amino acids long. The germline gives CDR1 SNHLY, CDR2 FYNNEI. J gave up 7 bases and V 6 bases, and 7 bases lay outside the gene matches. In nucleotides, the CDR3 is TGTGCCAGCAGGGCTAGCGGGGTTATAAATGAGCAGTTCTTC. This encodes CASRASGVINEQFF.

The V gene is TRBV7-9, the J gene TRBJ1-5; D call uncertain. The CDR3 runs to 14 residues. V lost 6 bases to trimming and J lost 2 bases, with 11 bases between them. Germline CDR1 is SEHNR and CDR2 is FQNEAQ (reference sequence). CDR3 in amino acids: CASSSFGGNQPQHF. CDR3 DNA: TGTGCCAGCAGTTCTTTCGGTGGCAATCAGCCCCAGCATTTT.

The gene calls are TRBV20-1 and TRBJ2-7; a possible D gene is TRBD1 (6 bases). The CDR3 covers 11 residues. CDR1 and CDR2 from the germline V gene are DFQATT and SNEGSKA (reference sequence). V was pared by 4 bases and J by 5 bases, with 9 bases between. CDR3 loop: CSAKQGNEQYF. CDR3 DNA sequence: TGCAGTGCTAAGCAGGGGAACGAGCAGTACTTC.

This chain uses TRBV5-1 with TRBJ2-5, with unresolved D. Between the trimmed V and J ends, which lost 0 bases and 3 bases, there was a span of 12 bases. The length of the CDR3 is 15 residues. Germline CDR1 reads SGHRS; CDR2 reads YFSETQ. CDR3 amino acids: CASSLVLRSEETQYF. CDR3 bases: TGCGCCAGCAGCTTGGTCCTGCGGTCGGAAGAGACCCAGTACTTC. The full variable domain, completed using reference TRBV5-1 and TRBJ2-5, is KAGVTQTPRYLIKTRGQQVTLSCSPISGHRSVSWYQQTPGQGLQFLFEYFSETQRNKGNFPGRFSGRQFSNSRSEMNVSTLELGDSALYLCASSLVLRSEETQYFGPGTRLLVL.

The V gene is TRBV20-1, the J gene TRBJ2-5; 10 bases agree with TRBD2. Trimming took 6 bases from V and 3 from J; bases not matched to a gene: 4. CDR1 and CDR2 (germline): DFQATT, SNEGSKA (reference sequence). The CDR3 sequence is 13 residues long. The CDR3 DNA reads TGCAGTGCAGTTAGCGGGGGGAAAGAGACCCAGTACTTC. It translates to CSAVSGGKETQYF.

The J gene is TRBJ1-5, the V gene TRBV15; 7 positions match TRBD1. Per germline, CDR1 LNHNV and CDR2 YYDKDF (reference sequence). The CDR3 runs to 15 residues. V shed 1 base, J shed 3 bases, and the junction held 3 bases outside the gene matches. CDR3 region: CATSRGGTDNQPQHF. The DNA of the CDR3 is TGTGCCACCAGCAGAGGAGGGACAGACAATCAGCCCCAGCATTTT.

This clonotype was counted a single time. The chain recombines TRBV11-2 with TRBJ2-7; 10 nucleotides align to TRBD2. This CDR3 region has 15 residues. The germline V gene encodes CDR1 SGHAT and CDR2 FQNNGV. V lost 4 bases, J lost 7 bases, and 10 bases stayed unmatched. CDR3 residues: CASSYHSGTSEEQYF. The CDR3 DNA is TGTGCCAGCAGCTACCATTCCGGGACTAGCGAAGAGCAGTACTTC.

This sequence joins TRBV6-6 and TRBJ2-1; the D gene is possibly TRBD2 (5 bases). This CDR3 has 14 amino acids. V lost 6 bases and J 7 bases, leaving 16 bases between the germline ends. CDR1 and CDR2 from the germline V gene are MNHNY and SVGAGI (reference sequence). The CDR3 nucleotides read TGTGCCAGCAGGGACGGACTGACGGGAAATGAGCAGTTCTTC. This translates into CASRDGLTGNEQFF.